This TCR beta chain was obtained from a study of blood T cell repertoires in COVID-19. Study background: Italy, Spain and the United States were the sources of the convalescent and acute COVID-19 samples. The analysed material was cDNA or gDNA that came from T cells, B-cell-depleted T cells, or PBMCs.

Original data processing: Estimation of nucleated cell counts relied on the amplification of reference gene primers. The table came from immunoSEQ multiplex PCR; TCRdb's copy has only in-frame clones and leaves some out. That table gives V, J and clone size, and the DNA gave D and trimming. The sample holds 25,000 to 35,000 clones, around nine tenths seen once. Germline values: CDR1 SEHNR, CDR2 FQNEAQ (reference sequence). There are 15 residues in the CDR3. The ends lost 7 bases at V and 2 bases at J; junction bases unmatched: 6. The sequencing sample was made of peripheral blood. V is TRBV7-9 and J is TRBJ2-2, with TRBD1 matching 8 bases. The receptor was derived from a human donor in a cohort sampled during active COVID-19. The donor label of this sample is uncertain. The CDR3 region has the DNA TGTGCCAGCACCATCAGGGGGCTTAACACCGGGGAGCTGTTTTTT. Translated: CASTIRGLNTGELFF.